The present TCR beta chain was sequenced within a study of CD8+ T cells in alopecia areata (dated by TCRdb to 2017 to 2018). Study-wide context: In both human patients and the C3H/HeJ mouse model, the study applied high-throughput TCRbeta sequencing to look at T cell clonal expansion in alopecia areata. On the human side, TCRbeta sequencing was run on scalp tissue and on sorted CD4+ and CD8+ peripheral blood T cells from healthy controls and from alopecia areata patients with either patchy or totalis/universalis disease. Scalp clonality was compared across normal scalp (n=4), patchy alopecia areata scalp (n=8), and alopecia totalis/universalis scalp (n=8). The RNA source kit depended on sample type: the PAXgene miRNA kit for fixed scalp, the miRNeasy kit for PBMCs, and the RNeasy kit for mouse skin. TCRbeta CDR3 regions were amplified by immunoSEQ multiplex PCR using 35 Vbeta forward and 13 Jbeta reverse primers.

Points the paper makes about the study in general: Scalp TCR repertoire analysis is complicated because resident alphabeta T cells in normal human skin are also sequenced, whereas mouse skin is dominated by gammadelta T cells. Higher clonality and more expanded CD8+ clones were observed in lesional scalp than in normal scalp, particularly in alopecia totalis/universalis, a finding suggestive of antigenic drive. Shared TCR sequences between patients were less evident than in mice, which may be partly attributable to HLA diversity in the patient population.

Preparation of the library involved the immunoSEQ multiplex PCR assay. RNA was extracted from all samples and reverse transcribed into cDNA, which served as template for TCR sequencing. First-strand cDNA was synthesized using SuperScript III with a 2:1 mix of oligo-dT and random hexamers. A synthetic immune receptor repertoire was used to gauge amplification bias, and whatever bias remained was removed computationally. The original pipeline was this. After raw reads were preprocessed to remove errors, the CDR3 was defined following IMGT conventions as running from the conserved cysteine to phenylalanine. Clonality was computed by normalizing Shannon entropy by log2 of the number of productive unique TCRs and subtracting the result from 1. Whether each scalp clone was CD4 or CD8 was inferred by checking scalp TCRbeta sequences against the CD4 and CD8 repertoires from sorted blood. TCRdb took over this immuneACCESS table, retaining in-frame rearrangements with V and J assigned. Such tables are incomplete; in checked studies, under half of the missing clones stem from an unresolved V gene, and the remainder is unexplained. The DNA gave D and trimming, while V, J and clone size come from that table. The sample data list 140,000 or so clones, and 62% of these were observed just once. Clones ranked in the top ten supply 35% to 40% of the sample.

PBMCs were separated by density centrifugation and stained for CD3, CD4 and CD8, after which CD4+ and CD8+ T cells were sorted on a FACSAria. Unaffected controls provided scalp biopsies and blood samples. V drops 3 bases and J drops 1 base, leaving 11 bases in between. From its cysteine to its phenylalanine, the CDR3 spans 14 amino acids. Of the read, only the CDR3 DNA is kept; its 42 bases are in frame from base 1. Via the germline V gene, CDR1 is SGHRS and CDR2 YFSETQ. To note about this clone: Its specific antigen is unknown. No base qualities exist here, and no much larger clone lies one base off it.

The clonotype originates from a human donor in good health. This receptor chain uses TRBV5-1 and TRBJ2-7; the D gene is possibly TRBD1 or TRBD2, with 5 bases matching each. Material: CD8+ T cells sorted from blood. The nucleotides read TGCGCCAGCAGCTCGGGACCTACATCCTACGAGCAGTACTTC. Translated, this is CASSSGPTSYEQYF. Full variable domain (CDR3 extended with the reference TRBV5-1 and TRBJ2-7 proteins): KAGVTQTPRYLIKTRGQQVTLSCSPISGHRSVSWYQQTPGQGLQFLFEYFSETQRNKGNFPGRFSGRQFSNSRSEMNVSTLELGDSALYLCASSSGPTSYEQYFGPGTRLTVT.